These 22 T cell receptor beta chains were all obtained from the same sample, sequenced in a study of blood T cell repertoires in COVID-19. Method: immunoSEQ multiplex PCR; TCRdb's copy keeps in-frame clones and lacks some. The sample lists a few hundred thousand clones, 89% occurring once. The source material was peripheral blood. The source of these receptors is a woman in her thirties or forties who had recovered from COVID-19.

The chain links TRBV7-2 to TRBJ2-1; TRBD2 is a possible D gene (6 bases). The CDR3 contains 15 residues. CDR1 and CDR2 (germline): SGHTA, FQGNSA. Trimming removed 5 bases at V and 7 bases at J, with 18 bases between. The CDR3 DNA is TGTGCCAGCAGCGTGATTAGCGGTACCGGAAATGAGCAGTTCTTC. This sequence encodes CASSVISGTGNEQFF.

This clone showed up just a few times. V usage is TRBV5-6 and J usage is TRBJ2-1; D may be TRBD1 (6 bases). V gave up 4 bases and J gave up 3 bases, with 14 bases separating them. The length of the CDR3 is 15 residues. CDR1 SGHDT and CDR2 YYEEEE come from the germline V gene. CDR3 nucleotides: TGTGCCAGCAGCCGGACAGCTCTATACTACAATGAGCAGTTCTTC. Translating it yields CASSRTALYYNEQFF.

The chain recombines TRBV4-1 with TRBJ2-7, with D possibly TRBD1 on 6 matching bases. Germline CDR1 reads MGHRA; CDR2 reads YSYEKL. Trimming shortened V by 1 base and J by 0 bases, and 10 bases separated the two germline ends. This CDR3 spans 15 amino acids. This CDR3 reads CASSQGRDTSYEQYF. In nucleotides, the CDR3 is TGCGCCAGCAGCCAAGGCCGGGACACCTCCTACGAGCAGTACTTC.

The rearrangement uses TRBV5-4 and TRBJ1-2, with D perhaps matching TRBD1 (5 bases). Per the germline V gene, CDR1 is SGHNT and CDR2 is YYREEE (reference sequence). The V end lost 5 bases, the J end lost 0 bases, and 8 bases lay between the germline ends. This CDR3 is 13 amino acids long. As DNA, the CDR3 is TGTGCCAGCAGGGACACGACTAACTATGGCTACACCTTC. Amino acid sequence: CASRDTTNYGYTF.

The chain combines TRBV18 with TRBJ1-6, with TRBD1 identical over 9 bases. Per germline, CDR1 KGHSH and CDR2 LQKENI. V shed 4 bases, J shed 7 bases, and the junction held 17 bases outside the gene matches. The CDR3 sequence is 19 residues long. CDR3 protein: CASSRLQGAPAVGNSPLHF. CDR3 DNA: TGTGCCAGCTCACGACTACAGGGGGCTCCGGCGGTGGGGAATTCACCCCTCCACTTT. The complete variable domain, with remaining parts taken from reference TRBV18 and TRBJ1-6, reads NAGVMQNPRHLVRRRGQEARLRCSPMKGHSHVYWYRQLPEEGLKFMVYLQKENIIDESGMPKERFSAEFPKEGPSILRIQQVVRGDSAAYFCASSRLQGAPAVGNSPLHFGNGTRLTVT.

This clone was seen just once. The CDR3 DNA sequence: TGCAGCGTTGTCACTAGCATCACAGATACGCAGTATTTT. As protein: CSVVTSITDTQYF. This chain uses TRBV29-1 with TRBJ2-3; possible D gene TRBD2, 6 bases. V was cut by 4 bases and J by 2 bases, with 10 bases left in between. In germline, CDR1 is SQVTM, CDR2 ANQGSEA. The CDR3 spans 13 residues.

The V and J genes are TRBV3-1 (or the pseudogene TRBV3-2) and TRBJ2-3; possibly TRBD2 for D (5 bases). Trimming took 0 bases from V and 4 from J, leaving 8 bases between them. CDR1 and CDR2 from the germline V gene are LGHDT and YNNKEL (reference sequence). CDR3 length: 14 amino acids. The CDR3 sequence is CASSQEAGADTQYF. The CDR3 DNA follows: TGTGCCAGCAGCCAAGAGGCCGGGGCAGATACGCAGTATTTT.

The V gene is TRBV11-3, the J gene TRBJ2-2, with D perhaps TRBD2 (6 bases). The V end lost 5 bases, the J end lost 1 base, and 17 bases lay between the germline ends. The germline CDR1 and CDR2 sequences are SGHNT and YENEEA. The CDR3 has 17 residues. The chain's CDR3 is CASSRGGLRENTGELFF. In nucleotides, the CDR3 is TGTGCCAGCAGCCGTGGGGGACTCCGAGAGAACACCGGGGAGCTGTTTTTT. The full variable domain, in which reference TRBV11-3 and TRBJ2-2 provide the parts outside the CDR3, is EAGVVQSPRYKIIEKKQPVAFWCNPISGHNTLYWYLQNLGQGPELLIRYENEEAVDDSQLPKDRFSAERLKGVDSTLKIQPAELGDSAVYLCASSRGGLRENTGELFFGEGSRLTVL.

For the CDR3, the DNA is TGTGCCAGCAGTCAACAGGGCTACGAGCAGTACGTC. Protein: CASSQQGYEQYV. The chain links TRBV6-6 to TRBJ2-7; D is perhaps TRBD1 (6 bases). V was trimmed by 5 bases and J by 3 bases, leaving 8 bases between them. The CDR3 runs to 12 residues. Germline assignment: CDR1 MNHNY and CDR2 SVGAGI (reference sequence).

J is TRBJ1-4 and V is TRBV29-1; D is unclear. Germline CDR1 reads SQVTM; CDR2 reads ANQGSEA. The CDR3 contains 13 residues. Trimming took 4 bases from V and 5 from J, leaving 11 bases between them. The CDR3 loop is CSVALGGNEKLFF. The CDR3 region has the DNA TGCAGCGTTGCTCTGGGCGGGAATGAAAAACTGTTTTTT. The whole variable domain, remainder taken from reference TRBV29-1 and TRBJ1-4, is SAVISQKPSRDICQRGTSLTIQCQVDSQVTMMFWYRQQPGQSLTLIATANQGSEATYESGFVIDKFPISRPNLTFSTLTVSNMSPEDSSIYLCSVALGGNEKLFFGSGTQLSVL.

The CDR3 loop is CSVDRTGRGNNEQFF. CDR3 sequence (DNA): TGCAGCGTGGACAGGACGGGGCGGGGCAACAATGAGCAGTTCTTC. V and J are TRBV29-1 and TRBJ2-1; D perhaps matches TRBD1 (7 bases). The CDR3 length is 15 residues. Germline CDR1 and CDR2: SQVTM and ANQGSEA. Trimming cost V 6 bases and J 5 bases, with 20 bases left between them.

This sequence joins TRBV7-8 and TRBJ1-4; 7 bases fit TRBD1. This CDR3 has 15 residues. Germline V gene sequence: CDR1 SGHVS, CDR2 FQNEAQ. The ends lost 3 bases at V and 0 bases at J; junction bases unmatched: 1. CDR3 coding DNA: TGTGCCAGCAGCTTTGGGACAGCAACTAATGAAAAACTGTTTTTT. This encodes CASSFGTATNEKLFF.

The chain carries TRBV10-1 and TRBJ2-6; 11 bases match TRBD2. The germline CDR1 and CDR2 sequences are WNHNN and SYGVQD (reference sequence). This CDR3 is built from 19 residues. With 9 bases clipped from V and 0 bases from J, the junction kept 13 bases outside the gene matches. The CDR3 sequence is CARSSGGSNPLSGANVLTF. In nucleotides, the CDR3 is TGCGCCAGGTCTAGCGGGGGGTCAAACCCCCTCTCTGGGGCCAACGTCCTGACTTTC.

The chain joins TRBV18 to TRBJ2-2; D is perhaps TRBD1 (5 bases). The germline V and J ends were trimmed by 1 base and 6 bases, with 12 bases remaining between them. Germline V gives CDR1 KGHSH, CDR2 LQKENI. The CDR3 length is 15 residues. The CDR3 nucleotides read TGTGCCAGCTCACCACAGGGGTCGGTTTCCGGGGAGCTGTTTTTT. This sequence encodes CASSPQGSVSGELFF.

The V call is TRBV6-5, the J call TRBJ2-1; 8 nucleotides align to TRBD2. This CDR3 has 15 amino acids. V dropped 4 bases and J dropped 5; count of bases not matched to a gene: 7. The germline gives CDR1 MNHEY, CDR2 SVGAGI. Here the CDR3 DNA reads TGTGCCAGCAGTTCCGCAGGAGCGGGAGACAATGAGCAGTTCTTC. Residues: CASSSAGAGDNEQFF.

The J gene is TRBJ2-1, the V gene TRBV2; the match to TRBD2 covers 10 bases. Per the germline V gene, CDR1 is SNHLY and CDR2 is FYNNEI. This CDR3 has 16 residues. The J segment lost 4 bases and the V segment lost 2 bases, leaving 5 bases of the junction unmatched. The CDR3 loop reads CASSEPLAGVYNEQFF. CDR3 coding DNA: TGTGCCAGCAGTGAACCTCTAGCGGGGGTTTACAATGAGCAGTTCTTC.

The J gene is TRBJ1-2, the V gene TRBV10-3, with 7 bases aligning to TRBD1. CDR1 ENHRY and CDR2 SYGVKD come from the germline V gene. This CDR3 has 13 residues. V was pared by 9 bases and J by 4 bases, with 8 bases of the junction left unmatched. The CDR3 coding sequence is TGTGCCATTACCCGAGGGACAGTCTATGGCTACACCTTC. This encodes CAITRGTVYGYTF.

The CDR3 sequence: CATGSGLAGEEQFF. CDR3 bases: TGTGCCACCGGGTCCGGACTAGCGGGGGAAGAGCAGTTCTTC. The genes are TRBV24-1 and TRBJ2-1; 13 bases are shared with TRBD2. J lost 10 bases, V lost 9 bases, and 8 bases had no gene match. From germline, CDR1 is KGHDR and CDR2 SFDVKD. The CDR3 length is 14 residues.

The chain has TRBV6-1 and TRBJ1-2; D is perhaps TRBD1 (5 bases). CDR3 length: 14 residues. Trimming removed 0 bases from V and 6 bases from J, with 11 bases in between. CDR1 is MNHNS, CDR2 SASEGT, per germline. The CDR3 region is CASSEARGSDGYTF. CDR3 coding DNA: TGTGCCAGCAGTGAAGCGCGGGGGTCCGATGGCTACACCTTC.

This chain joins TRBV10-3 and TRBJ2-1, with 12 bases matching TRBD2. The CDR3 sequence is 15 residues long. V shed 6 bases, J shed 4 bases, and the junction held 4 bases outside the gene matches. Germline loops: CDR1 ENHRY, CDR2 SYGVKD. CDR3 sequence reads: CAISPGTSGYNEQFF. CDR3 DNA sequence: TGTGCCATCAGCCCCGGGACTAGCGGGTACAATGAGCAGTTCTTC.

The chain couples TRBV12-3 or TRBV12-4 to TRBJ1-1; D is unclear. V was pared by 2 bases and J by 3 bases, with 7 bases between. The CDR3 runs to 13 residues. In DNA, the CDR3 is TGTGCCAGCAGTTTATTTGAGCACACTGAAGCTTTCTTT. It yields the protein CASSLFEHTEAFF.

V and J are TRBV19 and TRBJ1-3, with TRBD1 as a possible D gene (5 bases). V lost 6 bases, J lost 4 bases, and 13 bases lay in between. Germline V lookup: CDR1 LNHDA, CDR2 SQIVND (reference sequence). The CDR3 is made up of 14 amino acids. CDR3 DNA: TGTGCCAGTAGACCAGGGTTATACGGAAACACCATATATTTT. The encoded protein is CASRPGLYGNTIYF.